This T cell receptor beta chain derives from a study of T cell repertoires in cytomegalovirus infection (dated by TCRdb to the late 2010s). Some background on the complete study: Recently identified HLA-C-restricted CMV epitopes, whose presentation resists viral immunomodulation, were targeted by peptide stimulations together with well-studied HLA-B-restricted epitopes. Because public TCR beta signatures pointed to carriage of CMV infection together with the matching HLA type, the HLA type of each donor mattered for the analysis. Broad study findings and their caveats: In both this cohort and an independent cohort of several hundred donors, the cumulative frequency of public TCR beta family members distinguished carriers of CMV infection plus the relevant HLA type. The ex vivo response was dominated by HLA-C-restricted CMV-specific TCR beta clonotypes, and the single most frequent clonotype in two of eight donors was supplied by these HLA-C-restricted clonotypes.

The V end loses 5 bases and the J end loses 7 bases, and a stretch of 15 bases separates them. From the germline V gene (reference sequence), CDR1 is MNHEY and CDR2 is SMNVEV. The CDR3 spans 13 residues, from the cysteine through the phenylalanine. Kept here is only the CDR3 DNA, which spans 39 bases and is read in frame from base 1. The treatment or condition label of this sample denotes: in vitro stimulation with specific CMV peptide epitopes to enrich CMV-specific T cells. The count of this clonotype is one. It has no known antigen specificity. Per-nucleotide qualities are absent, and no much larger clonotype sits a single base away. A read on its own is weak evidence. The reads were generated on an Illumina HiSeq 1500. TCRdb reprocessed the public reads (quality trimming at Q25 with fastp, clone calling with MiXCR) and kept in-frame beta chains. CDR3 protein sequences are deduplicated, and each keeps its most common genes and DNA. This sample is represented by about 570,000 distinct CDR3 sequences; about 40% of them were singletons. Over 45% of the sample belongs to the ten largest clones.

Recombination connected TRBV27 to TRBJ2-7; the D gene cannot be named for sure. The sample here was cultured PBMCs, taken from culture after CMV antigen stimulation. This TCR derives from a human donor in good health (CMV status not recorded). Some clones in this sample may be carry-over from other donors' samples. The nucleotide sequence reads TGTGCCAGCAGTCGCGACGCTGGGTTTGAGCAGTACTTC. The encoded protein is CASSRDAGFEQYF.